This passage covers 28 T cell receptor beta chains from one sample sequenced in a study of cytomegalovirus exposure and HLA in healthy donors. Use of 60 Vbeta and 13 Jbeta primers characterized the PCR. Repertoires were generated with immunoSEQ multiplex PCR, while TCRdb's copy carries only in-frame clones and drops some. The sample carries about 150,000 clones, over 70% recorded once. Sequenced: PBMCs. The origin of the receptors is a man aged 50 to 60 in good health and CMV-seropositive.

The rearrangement uses TRBV5-1 and TRBJ2-7; TRBD2 aligns across 11 bases. The CDR3 runs 14 residues. Germline assignment: CDR1 SGHRS and CDR2 YFSETQ. The trim removed 4 bases at V and 7 bases at J, leaving 7 bases unmatched. CDR3 nucleotides: TGCGCCAGCAGCCTGGGACTAGCGGTTGGGGAGCAGTACTTC. Translated: CASSLGLAVGEQYF. Full variable domain (missing parts from reference TRBV5-1 and TRBJ2-7): KAGVTQTPRYLIKTRGQQVTLSCSPISGHRSVSWYQQTPGQGLQFLFEYFSETQRNKGNFPGRFSGRQFSNSRSEMNVSTLELGDSALYLCASSLGLAVGEQYFGPGTRLTVT.

The chain carries TRBV18 and TRBJ1-5; 8 bases agree with TRBD1. This CDR3 has 15 residues. After removal of 4 bases from V and 4 bases from J, the junction contained 6 bases not matched to a gene. The germline CDR1 and CDR2 sequences are KGHSH and LQKENI. The CDR3 DNA reads TGTGCCAGCTCACTAGACAGGGGCCTAAATCAGCCCCAGCATTTT. This encodes CASSLDRGLNQPQHF.

The chain uses TRBV11-3 and TRBJ2-1, with D tentatively TRBD2 (5 bases). Trimming left V 4 bases short and J 2 bases short, with 12 bases between. CDR3 length: 15 residues. In germline, CDR1 is SGHNT, CDR2 YENEEA. Written as DNA, the CDR3 is TGTGCCAGCAGCTCCCCCAGCGGAACCTACAATGAGCAGTTCTTC. Protein sequence: CASSSPSGTYNEQFF. The variable domain in full, completed from reference TRBV11-3 and TRBJ2-1, reads EAGVVQSPRYKIIEKKQPVAFWCNPISGHNTLYWYLQNLGQGPELLIRYENEEAVDDSQLPKDRFSAERLKGVDSTLKIQPAELGDSAVYLCASSSPSGTYNEQFFGPGTRLTVL.

The V call is TRBV30, the J call TRBJ1-1, with D perhaps matching TRBD1 (5 bases). The CDR3 is 13 amino acids. V was trimmed by 3 bases and J by 6 bases, leaving 14 bases between them. Germline V gene lookup returns CDR1 GTSNPN and CDR2 SVGIG (reference sequence). CDR3 sequence: CAWRRAGLPEAFF. DNA for the CDR3: TGTGCCTGGAGAAGAGCAGGGTTGCCTGAAGCTTTCTTT. The variable domain in full, completed from reference TRBV30 and TRBJ1-1, reads SQTIHQWPATLVQPVGSPLSLECTVEGTSNPNLYWYRQAAGRGLQLLFYSVGIGQISSEVPQNLSASRPQDRQFILSSKKLLLSDSGFYLCAWRRAGLPEAFFGQGTRLTVV.

This chain links TRBV18 with TRBJ2-1; 7 bases are a match to TRBD2. V shed 0 bases and J 4 bases; nucleotides not matched to a gene: 6. CDR3 size: 16 residues. Germline values: CDR1 KGHSH, CDR2 LQKENI. The CDR3 sequence is CASSPPQAGIYNEQFF. The CDR3 nucleotides are TGTGCCAGCTCACCACCGCAAGCGGGGATTTACAATGAGCAGTTCTTC.

The chain combines TRBV5-1 with TRBJ1-2; 7 nucleotides match TRBD1. This CDR3 region has 13 residues. V trimming: 3 bases; J trimming: 4 bases; junction bases outside the gene matches: 3. The V gene's germline CDR1 is SGHRS and CDR2 YFSETQ. This CDR3 is CASSSGQLYGYTF. CDR3 in DNA: TGCGCCAGCAGCTCGGGACAGCTCTATGGCTACACCTTC.

The gene calls are TRBV5-1 and TRBJ2-2; 8 bases match TRBD2. The trim removed 5 bases at V and 2 bases at J, leaving 11 bases unmatched. There are 17 residues in the CDR3. Germline loops: CDR1 SGHRS, CDR2 YFSETQ. CDR3 nucleotide sequence: TGCGCCAGCAGTTCCCCTCCGCTAGCGGGTAACACCGGGGAGCTGTTTTTT. It encodes CASSSPPLAGNTGELFF. Combining the CDR3 with reference TRBV5-1 and TRBJ2-2 gives the whole variable domain KAGVTQTPRYLIKTRGQQVTLSCSPISGHRSVSWYQQTPGQGLQFLFEYFSETQRNKGNFPGRFSGRQFSNSRSEMNVSTLELGDSALYLCASSSPPLAGNTGELFFGEGSRLTVL.

The chain links TRBV6-5 to TRBJ1-4; 7 bases match TRBD1. CDR1 and CDR2 from the germline V gene are MNHEY and SVGAGI. The CDR3 runs to 14 residues. With V trimmed by 0 bases and J by 14 bases, 9 bases remained unmatched. CDR3 sequence: CASSYSRTGARLFF. In DNA form, the CDR3 reads TGTGCCAGCAGTTACTCGAGAACAGGGGCTCGGCTGTTTTTT.

This chain uses TRBV6-4 with TRBJ2-3; 9 bases fit TRBD1. J lost 3 bases, V lost 2 bases, and 15 bases had no gene match. Germline assignment: CDR1 MRHNA and CDR2 SNTAGT. This CDR3 has 19 residues. CDR3 sequence: CASSDEDWKTGGKTDTQYF. Here the CDR3 DNA reads TGTGCCAGCAGTGACGAGGACTGGAAAACAGGGGGCAAAACAGATACGCAGTATTTT.

This sequence joins TRBV10-3 and TRBJ2-3; maybe TRBD2 (5 bases). Germline V gene sequence: CDR1 ENHRY, CDR2 SYGVKD. Between the trimmed V and J ends, which lost 6 bases and 1 base, there was a span of 17 bases. The CDR3 is 16 residues long. The CDR3 reads CAISGQAPGGTDTQYF. The DNA for the CDR3 is TGTGCCATCAGCGGGCAGGCCCCCGGGGGCACAGATACGCAGTATTTT.

The chain uses TRBV6-5 and TRBJ1-1; 8 bases line up with TRBD1. V gave up 6 bases and J gave up 1 base; unmatched junction bases: 4. This CDR3 is 14 amino acids long. CDR1 and CDR2 (germline): MNHEY, SVGAGI. This CDR3 is CASRFGQGNTEAFF. The CDR3 DNA follows: TGTGCCAGCAGATTCGGACAGGGGAACACTGAAGCTTTCTTT.

The chain recombines TRBV28 with TRBJ1-2, with TRBD1 identical over 7 bases. The CDR3 runs to 14 residues. V lost 7 bases and J lost 7; bases outside the gene matches: 12. Germline V gene data show CDR1 as MDHEN and CDR2 as SYDVKM. CDR3 region: CASTPSGQLGGYTF. The DNA for the CDR3 is TGTGCCAGCACTCCTTCGGGACAGCTTGGTGGCTACACCTTC.

This chain uses TRBV7-9 with TRBJ1-4; possible D gene TRBD1, 6 bases. The CDR3 sequence is 18 residues long. CDR1 is SEHNR and CDR2 is FQNEAQ in the germline V gene (reference sequence). V was cut by 5 bases and J by 5 bases, with 24 bases left in between. The DNA for the CDR3 is TGTGCCAGCAGCAGCCCTTTTACAGGGCTGATGCAGAATGAAAAACTGTTTTTT. It specifies CASSSPFTGLMQNEKLFF. The entire variable domain, with the rest obtained from reference TRBV7-9 and TRBJ1-4, is as follows: DTGVSQNPRHKITKRGQNVTFRCDPISEHNRLYWYRQTLGQGPEFLTYFQNEAQLEKSRLLSDRFSAERPKGSFSTLEIQRTEQGDSAMYLCASSSPFTGLMQNEKLFFGSGTQLSVL.

The sample holds one count of this clone. The V gene is TRBV27, the J gene TRBJ2-5; D not resolved. V was pared by 6 bases and J by 4 bases, with 15 bases between. The CDR3 totals 14 residues. Per the germline V gene, CDR1 is MNHEY and CDR2 is SMNVEV (reference sequence). This chain's CDR3 is CASRQTSVVETQYF. The CDR3 DNA follows: TGTGCCAGCAGACAAACATCCGTGGTAGAGACCCAGTACTTC.

The rearrangement joins TRBV28 to TRBJ2-7, with D possibly TRBD1 on 6 matching bases. CDR1 MDHEN and CDR2 SYDVKM come from the germline V gene. V lost 6 bases and J 1 base, leaving 10 bases between the germline ends. CDR3 length: 13 residues. For the CDR3, the DNA is TGTGCCAGCAGACAGGGTAGTTCCTACGAGCAGTACTTC. This codes for CASRQGSSYEQYF.

This clone was counted once. V and J are TRBV29-1 and TRBJ1-1; D unclear. The germline V gene has CDR1 SQVTM and CDR2 ANQGSEA. The ends were cut back, 4 bases at V and 7 bases at J, with 19 bases in the middle. The CDR3 has 14 residues. For the CDR3, the DNA is TGCAGCGTTGTCGCCAGGCCAATGATGAGTGAAGCTTTCTTT. Protein sequence: CSVVARPMMSEAFF.

This clone was found once. The chain has TRBV6-5 and TRBJ2-5; possibly TRBD1 for D (6 bases). The V end was cut by 2 bases, the J end by 5 bases, with 9 bases between. This CDR3 is built from 13 residues. Germline assignment: CDR1 MNHEY and CDR2 SVGAGI. The CDR3 here is CASSYRRGETQYF. The CDR3 DNA reads TGTGCCAGCAGTTACCGCAGGGGCGAGACCCAGTACTTC.

J is TRBJ1-6 and V is TRBV7-9; tentatively, D is TRBD1 (5 bases). V lost 1 base and J lost 8, with 9 bases in between. This CDR3 has 14 residues. Germline V lookup: CDR1 SEHNR, CDR2 FQNEAQ (reference sequence). The CDR3 loop reads CASSLGGTHSPLHF. Written as DNA, the CDR3 is TGTGCCAGCAGCTTAGGCGGGACCCATTCACCCCTCCACTTT.

The CDR3 sequence: CASSGSGALPNRAFF. For the CDR3, the DNA is TGTGCCAGCAGTGGTAGCGGGGCCCTCCCGAATCGCGCGTTCTTC. The J gene is TRBJ2-1, the V gene TRBV6-1; 8 nucleotides align to TRBD2. The CDR3 is made up of 15 amino acids. CDR1 is MNHNS, CDR2 SASEGT, per germline. The V segment lost 4 bases and the J segment 15 bases; nucleotides outside the gene matches: 17.

The rearrangement joins TRBV10-1 to TRBJ2-7; no clear D. Germline CDR1 and CDR2: WNHNN and SYGVQD (reference sequence). With 0 bases removed from V and 2 bases from J, the gap between germline ends came to 8 bases. The CDR3 loop spans 14 amino acids. This CDR3 is CASSESSSTYEQYF. The DNA of the CDR3 is TGCGCCAGCAGTGAGTCGAGTTCAACCTACGAGCAGTACTTC.

The rearrangement links TRBV19 to TRBJ2-5; D gene uncertain. Germline loops: CDR1 LNHDA, CDR2 SQIVND (reference sequence). The CDR3 runs to 13 residues. Deletions cut 5 bases from V and 4 bases from J, with 11 bases between. The CDR3 coding sequence is TGTGCCAGTAGTGCACTATACCGAGAGACCCAGTACTTC. This codes for CASSALYRETQYF.

V gene TRBV6-6 combines with J gene TRBJ2-1, with unresolved D. The germline gives CDR1 MNHNY, CDR2 SVGAGI (reference sequence). The CDR3 spans 16 residues. The V and J ends lost 8 bases and 0 bases respectively, with 17 bases between them. CDR3 loop: CASFEMVVHSYNEQFF. Here the CDR3 DNA reads TGTGCCAGCTTCGAGATGGTTGTCCACTCCTACAATGAGCAGTTCTTC.

Details on this clone: Other DNA sequences in the sample encode the same CDR3. V and J are TRBV11-2 and TRBJ2-3; 13 positions match TRBD2. This CDR3 contains 16 residues. The V gene's germline CDR1 is SGHAT and CDR2 FQNNGV. V shed 6 bases, J shed 2 bases, and the junction held 5 bases outside the gene matches. CDR3 coding DNA: TGTGCCAGCAGTTCCGGACTAGCGGGAGTCACAGATACGCAGTATTTT. Protein product: CASSSGLAGVTDTQYF. The entire variable domain, with the rest obtained from reference TRBV11-2 and TRBJ2-3, is as follows: EAGVAQSPRYKIIEKRQSVAFWCNPISGHATLYWYQQILGQGPKLLIQFQNNGVVDDSQLPKDRFSAERLKGVDSTLKIQPAKLEDSAVYLCASSSGLAGVTDTQYFGPGTRLTVL.

V and J are TRBV5-1 and TRBJ2-2; perhaps TRBD2 as D (6 bases). The germline V and J ends were trimmed by 4 bases and 6 bases, with 13 bases remaining between them. This CDR3 has 14 residues. From germline, CDR1 is SGHRS and CDR2 YFSETQ. The CDR3 region is CASSGGTPPGELFF. The CDR3, as DNA: TGCGCCAGCAGCGGCGGGACTCCACCCGGGGAGCTGTTTTTT.

The genes are TRBV4-3 and TRBJ2-7, with TRBD2 identical over 8 bases. V lost 0 bases to trimming and J lost 4 bases; unmatched junction nucleotides: 5. There are 15 residues in the CDR3. In germline, CDR1 is LGHNA, CDR2 YSLEER. The CDR3 region has the DNA TGCGCCAGCAGCCAAGAAGCGGGAGACTGGTACGAGCAGTACTTC. This codes for CASSQEAGDWYEQYF.

The gene calls are TRBV28 and TRBJ2-7; 13 nucleotides line up with TRBD2. This CDR3 is built from 16 residues. The ends lost 3 bases at V and 1 base at J; junction bases unmatched: 3. Germline V CDR1 and CDR2: MDHEN, SYDVKM. In nucleotides, the CDR3 is TGTGCCAGCAGTTTGGTACTAGCGGGAGGGTCCTACGAGCAGTACTTC. As protein: CASSLVLAGGSYEQYF.

This chain joins TRBV28 and TRBJ1-5; 9 bases align to TRBD1. V was pared by 4 bases and J by 12 bases, with 13 bases of the junction left unmatched. The germline gives CDR1 MDHEN, CDR2 SYDVKM. This CDR3 comprises 15 residues. The CDR3, as DNA: TGTGCCAGCAGTTCCTACAGGGGGCGCTTCCCTTTCCAGCATTTT. Translated, it gives CASSSYRGRFPFQHF.

The chain joins TRBV6-6 to TRBJ2-2; 7 positions agree with TRBD2. The CDR3 is 15 residues long. The germline V gene has CDR1 MNHNY and CDR2 SVGAGI (reference sequence). The J segment lost 5 bases and the V segment lost 0 bases, leaving 3 bases of the junction unmatched. In nucleotides, the CDR3 is TGTGCCAGCAGTTACTCACGGGGGGAAACCGGGGAGCTGTTTTTT. Translation: CASSYSRGETGELFF.